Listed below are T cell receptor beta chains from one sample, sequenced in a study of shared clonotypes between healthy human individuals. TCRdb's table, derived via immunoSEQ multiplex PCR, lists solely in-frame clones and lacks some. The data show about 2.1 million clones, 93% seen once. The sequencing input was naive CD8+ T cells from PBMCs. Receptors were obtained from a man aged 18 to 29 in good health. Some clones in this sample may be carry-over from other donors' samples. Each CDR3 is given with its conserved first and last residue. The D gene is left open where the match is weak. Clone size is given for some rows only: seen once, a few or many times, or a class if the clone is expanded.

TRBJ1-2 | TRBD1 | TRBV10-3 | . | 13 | TGTGCCATAGCCGACAGGGGCGAAGATGGCTACACCTTC | CAIADRGEDGYTF
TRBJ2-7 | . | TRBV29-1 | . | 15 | TGCAGCGTTGAAGATCCCCGGGGTCCTTCCTACGAGCAGTACTTC | CSVEDPRGPSYEQYF
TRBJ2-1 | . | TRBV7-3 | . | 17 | TGTGCCAGCAGCTCCACCCCGGACCGGACGCCTTACAATGAGCAGTTCTTC | CASSSTPDRTPYNEQFF
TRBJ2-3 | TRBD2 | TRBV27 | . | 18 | TGTGCCAGCAGTTTAAGACTAGCATCCCATCTCATCACAGATACGCAGTATTTT | CASSLRLASHLITDTQYF
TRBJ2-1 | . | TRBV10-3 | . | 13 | TGTGCCACAAAAGGGCTAGCGAGCAATGAGCAGTTCTTC | CATKGLASNEQFF
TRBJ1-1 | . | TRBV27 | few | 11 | TGTGCCAGTATTGCGAACACTGAAGCTTTCTTT | CASIANTEAFF
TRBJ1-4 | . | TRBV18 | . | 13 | TGTGCCAGCTCACCTGGGCCGAATGAAAAACTGTTTTTT | CASSPGPNEKLFF
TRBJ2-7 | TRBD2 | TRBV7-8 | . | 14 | TGTGCCAGCAGGCCTGGGGGGAGGGCCTGGGAGCAGTACTTC | CASRPGGRAWEQYF
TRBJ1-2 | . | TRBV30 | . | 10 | TGTGCCTGGAGTGCGCTGAGCTACACCTTC | CAWSALSYTF
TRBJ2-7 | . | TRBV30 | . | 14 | TGTGCCTGGAGTGTTGGCGGACAATCCTACGAGCAGTACTTC | CAWSVGGQSYEQYF
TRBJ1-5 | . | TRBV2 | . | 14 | TGTGCCAGCAGTGGGACTCTAGGCAATCAGCCCCAGCATTTT | CASSGTLGNQPQHF
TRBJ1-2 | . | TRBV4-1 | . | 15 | TGCGCCAGCAGCCAAGATCCGGAGGGGCGATATGGCTACACCTTC | CASSQDPEGRYGYTF
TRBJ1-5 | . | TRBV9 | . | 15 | TGTGCCAGCAGCGAGGAGGGGCTTAGCAATCAGCCCCAGCATTTT | CASSEEGLSNQPQHF
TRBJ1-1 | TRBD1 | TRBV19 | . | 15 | TGTGCCAGCAATTCCGGGGCAGGGGGCTTGACTGAAGCTTTCTTT | CASNSGAGGLTEAFF
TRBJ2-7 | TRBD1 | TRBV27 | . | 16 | TGTGCCAGCAGTAGTCCATCCAGGGGACAGGGAGGAGAGCAGTACTTC | CASSSPSRGQGGEQYF
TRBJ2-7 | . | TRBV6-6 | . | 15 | TGTGCCAGCAGTTACTCGATGCCCTCCTCCTACGAGCAGTACTTC | CASSYSMPSSYEQYF
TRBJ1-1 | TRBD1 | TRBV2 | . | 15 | TGTGCCAGCAGTGATCCCGGACAGGGTTCCACTGAAGCTTTCTTT | CASSDPGQGSTEAFF
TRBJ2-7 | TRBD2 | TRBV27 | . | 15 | TGTGCCAGCAGTAAATTAGCGGGAGGGAGGTACGAGCAGTACTTC | CASSKLAGGRYEQYF
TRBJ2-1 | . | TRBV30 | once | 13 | TGTGCCTGGAGTCCAAGCTCCTACAATGAGCAGTTCTTC | CAWSPSSYNEQFF
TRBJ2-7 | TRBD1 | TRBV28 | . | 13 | TGTGCCAGCAGAAGACAGGGTATCAACGAGCAGTACTTC | CASRRQGINEQYF
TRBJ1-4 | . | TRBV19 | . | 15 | TGTGCCAGTAGGTCTTTTAGGACCCGTGACGAAAAACTGTTTTTT | CASRSFRTRDEKLFF
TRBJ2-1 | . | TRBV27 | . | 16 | TGTGCCAGCAGTTTATCTTTCGGGGGATCCCACAATGAGCAGTTCTTC | CASSLSFGGSHNEQFF
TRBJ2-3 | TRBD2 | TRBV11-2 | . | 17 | TGTGCCAGCAGCTTAAACCCCGGGACTAGTAAGACAGATACGCAGTATTTT | CASSLNPGTSKTDTQYF
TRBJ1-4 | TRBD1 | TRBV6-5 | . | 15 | TGTGCCAGCAGTTGGGGACAGTTAGAAAATGAAAAACTGTTTTTT | CASSWGQLENEKLFF
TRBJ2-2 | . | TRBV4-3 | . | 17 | TGCGCCAGCAGCCCCAACCGAGCTAGCGCGAACACCGGGGAGCTGTTTTTT | CASSPNRASANTGELFF
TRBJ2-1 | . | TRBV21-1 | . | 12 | TGTGCCAGCGGGACACCGTCGGGACGATGGTTCTTC | CASGTPSGRWFF
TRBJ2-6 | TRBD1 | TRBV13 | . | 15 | TGTGCCAGCAGCTCACAGGGGTCTGGGGCCAACGTCCTGACTTTC | CASSSQGSGANVLTF
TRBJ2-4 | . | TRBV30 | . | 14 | TGTGCCTGGAGTCCAACTTCCTGGGGGAACATTCAGTACTTC | CAWSPTSWGNIQYF
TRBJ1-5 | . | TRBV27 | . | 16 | TGTGCCAGCAGTCCAGGCAGGGTGAATAGCAATCAGCCCCAGCATTTT | CASSPGRVNSNQPQHF
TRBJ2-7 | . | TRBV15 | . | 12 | TGTGCCACCAGCAGCGGATCCTTGGAGCAGTACTTC | CATSSGSLEQYF